This TCR beta chain stems from a study of cytomegalovirus exposure and HLA in healthy donors. TCRdb keeps only in-frame clones here, not all; method: immunoSEQ multiplex PCR. The sample carries around 190,000 clones, about 89% recorded once. Per germline, CDR1 SGHNT and CDR2 YENEEA. The CDR3 length is 13 residues. V was shortened by 3 bases and J by 2 bases, with 8 bases between the two germline ends. The receptor was isolated from a man aged 25-40 years in good health and CMV-seropositive. The chain combines TRBV11-3 with TRBJ2-7; the D gene could be TRBD1 or TRBD2 (5 bases each). Sequenced: PBMCs. This CDR3 reads CASSLGVAYEQYF. CDR3 bases: TGTGCCAGCAGCTTGGGGGTTGCCTACGAGCAGTACTTC. The variable domain in full, completed from reference TRBV11-3 and TRBJ2-7, reads EAGVVQSPRYKIIEKKQPVAFWCNPISGHNTLYWYLQNLGQGPELLIRYENEEAVDDSQLPKDRFSAERLKGVDSTLKIQPAELGDSAVYLCASSLGVAYEQYFGPGTRLTVT.